One and the same sample provided the 14 T cell receptor beta chains below, sequenced in a study of blood T cell repertoires in COVID-19. TCRdb's copy holds only in-frame clones and misses some; the assay was immunoSEQ multiplex PCR. The data contain 150,000 to 200,000 clones, 75% to 90% of them singletons. Sequenced material: peripheral blood. All receptors come from a human donor with acute or convalescent COVID-19. The donor label of this sample is uncertain.

This rearrangement joins TRBV6-5 to TRBJ1-3; D is perhaps TRBD1 (5 bases). The V gene lost 2 bases and the J gene lost 6 bases, with 14 bases spanning the gap. Germline CDR1 is MNHEY and CDR2 is SVGAGI. The CDR3 contains 15 residues. The CDR3: CASSYGSGPINTIYF. The CDR3 DNA sequence: TGTGCCAGCAGTTACGGGTCAGGGCCAATAAACACCATATATTTT.

This clone appeared a few times. The chain joins TRBV5-6 to TRBJ2-7; 7 nucleotides line up with TRBD1. In germline, CDR1 is SGHDT, CDR2 YYEEEE. The trim removed 6 bases at V and 1 base at J, leaving 4 bases unmatched. The CDR3 length is 13 residues. In nucleotides, the CDR3 is TGTGCCAGCATACGACAGGGATCCTACGAGCAGTACTTC. Protein: CASIRQGSYEQYF.

This sequence joins TRBV3-1 (or the pseudogene TRBV3-2) and TRBJ2-1; perhaps TRBD1 as D (5 bases). The germline CDR1 and CDR2 sequences are LGHDT and YNNKEL (reference sequence). The V gene lost 4 bases and the J gene lost 6 bases, with 10 bases spanning the gap. The CDR3 spans 13 residues. CDR3 residues: CASSRDSLNEQFF. The DNA for the CDR3 is TGTGCCAGCAGCCGTGACAGCCTCAATGAGCAGTTCTTC.

The V gene is TRBV30, the J gene TRBJ2-7; weak D call: TRBD2 (5 bases). Germline assignment: CDR1 GTSNPN and CDR2 SVGIG (reference sequence). The length of the CDR3 is 14 residues. Trimming removed 4 bases at V and 4 bases at J, with 17 bases between. CDR3 sequence (DNA): TGTGCCTGGATGCACAAAGGAGGATTGTACGAGCAGTACTTC. This translates into CAWMHKGGLYEQYF.

The V and J genes are TRBV2 and TRBJ1-1; D possibly corresponds to TRBD1 (6 bases). Germline CDR1 SNHLY, CDR2 FYNNEI. Trimming pared 6 bases from V and 1 base from J, leaving 9 bases between. The CDR3 sequence is 13 residues long. CDR3 amino acids: CASRTTGNTEAFF. The CDR3 DNA follows: TGTGCCAGCAGGACGACAGGGAACACTGAAGCTTTCTTT.

This clone was counted only a few times. The V gene is TRBV2, the J gene TRBJ2-3; D is unresolved. V shed 8 bases and J shed 1 base, with 4 bases lying between them. This CDR3 is 11 amino acids long. Germline assignment: CDR1 SNHLY and CDR2 FYNNEI. As DNA, the CDR3 is TGTGCCAGCGCAGGCACAGATACGCAGTATTTT. Translating gives CASAGTDTQYF.

This chain links TRBV7-2 with TRBJ1-3, with D unresolved. CDR3 length: 14 amino acids. Germline CDR1 SGHTA, CDR2 FQGNSA. Trimming removed 4 bases from V and 4 bases from J, with 11 bases in between. CDR3 nucleotide sequence: TGTGCCAGCAGCTCCGGTAGTTGGGGAAACACCATATATTTT. It encodes CASSSGSWGNTIYF.

This chain uses TRBV5-1 with TRBJ1-1, with 8 positions matching TRBD1. The CDR3 is 15 amino acids. The V gene's germline CDR1 is SGHRS and CDR2 YFSETQ. With V trimmed by 4 bases and J by 1 base, 6 bases remained unmatched. CDR3 sequence (DNA): TGCGCCAGCAGCCAACGCAGGGGGCGGAACACTGAAGCTTTCTTT. Translation gives CASSQRRGRNTEAFF.

The chain joins TRBV4-1 to TRBJ1-4, with D unresolved. Germline V lookup: CDR1 MGHRA, CDR2 YSYEKL. The ends were cut back, 1 base at V and 5 bases at J, with 14 bases in the middle. The CDR3 loop spans 16 amino acids. The DNA for the CDR3 is TGCGCCAGCAGCCAAGCCGCCCTTCGGGAAAATGAAAAACTGTTTTTT. Protein product: CASSQAALRENEKLFF.

The J gene is TRBJ2-6, the V gene TRBV4-2, with D perhaps matching TRBD1 (6 bases). The V end lost 5 bases, the J end lost 1 base, and 9 bases lay between the germline ends. Germline loops: CDR1 LGHNA, CDR2 YNFKEQ. The CDR3 runs 15 residues. Here the CDR3 reads CASSLDRSGANVLTF. The CDR3, as DNA: TGTGCCAGCAGCTTAGACAGGTCTGGGGCCAACGTCCTGACTTTC.

J is TRBJ2-5 and V is TRBV27, with a weak D call TRBD1 (6 bases). The V gene lost 7 bases and the J gene lost 5 bases, with 17 bases spanning the gap. CDR1 is MNHEY, CDR2 SMNVEV, per germline (reference sequence). CDR3 size: 14 residues. The CDR3, as DNA: TGTGCCAGCATGCGGGCCAGGGGTGTGGAGACCCAGTACTTC. Encoded protein: CASMRARGVETQYF.

The chain recombines TRBV19 with TRBJ1-5, with 7 bases lining up with TRBD1. This CDR3 is 15 amino acids long. J gave up 2 bases and V 5 bases, and 6 bases lay outside the gene matches. The V gene's germline CDR1 is LNHDA and CDR2 SQIVND (reference sequence). CDR3 coding DNA: TGTGCCAGTAGTGTCGACAGGGCTGGCAATCAGCCCCAGCATTTT. Translating it yields CASSVDRAGNQPQHF.

In this sample, this clone turned up a few times. The chain joins TRBV5-1 to TRBJ1-6; the D gene is possibly TRBD1 (6 bases). The CDR3 has 12 residues. V lost 0 bases to trimming and J lost 12 bases, with 7 bases between them. Germline V gene sequence: CDR1 SGHRS, CDR2 YFSETQ. CDR3 amino acids: CASSLEGGPLHF. The CDR3, as DNA: TGCGCCAGCAGCTTGGAAGGGGGACCCCTCCACTTT.

V is TRBV28 and J is TRBJ2-5; D not resolved. The CDR3 is 12 residues long. CDR1 is MDHEN, CDR2 SYDVKM, per germline. V lost 6 bases, J lost 5 bases, and 10 bases lay in between. The CDR3: CASRLPRETQYF. CDR3 sequence (DNA): TGTGCCAGCAGACTCCCGAGGGAGACCCAGTACTTC.